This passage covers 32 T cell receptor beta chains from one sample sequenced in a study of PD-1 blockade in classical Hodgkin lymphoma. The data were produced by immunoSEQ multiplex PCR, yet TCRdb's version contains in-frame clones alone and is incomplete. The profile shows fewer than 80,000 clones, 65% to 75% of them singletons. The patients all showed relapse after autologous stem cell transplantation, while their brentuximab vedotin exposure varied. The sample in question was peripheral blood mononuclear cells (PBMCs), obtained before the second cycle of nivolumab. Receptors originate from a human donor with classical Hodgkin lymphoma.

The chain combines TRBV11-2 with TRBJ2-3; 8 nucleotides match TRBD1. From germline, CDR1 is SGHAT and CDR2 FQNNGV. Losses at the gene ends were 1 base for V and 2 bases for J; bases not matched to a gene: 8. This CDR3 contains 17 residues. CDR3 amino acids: CASSLVWDRRSTDTQYF. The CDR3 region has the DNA TGTGCCAGCAGCTTAGTGTGGGACAGGAGATCCACAGATACGCAGTATTTT.

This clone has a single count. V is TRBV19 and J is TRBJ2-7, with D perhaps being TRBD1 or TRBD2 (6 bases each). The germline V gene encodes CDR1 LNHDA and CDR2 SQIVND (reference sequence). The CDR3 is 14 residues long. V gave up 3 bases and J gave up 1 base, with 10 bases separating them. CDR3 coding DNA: TGTGCCAGTAGTATCGGAGGGGGATCCTACGAGCAGTACTTC. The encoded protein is CASSIGGGSYEQYF.

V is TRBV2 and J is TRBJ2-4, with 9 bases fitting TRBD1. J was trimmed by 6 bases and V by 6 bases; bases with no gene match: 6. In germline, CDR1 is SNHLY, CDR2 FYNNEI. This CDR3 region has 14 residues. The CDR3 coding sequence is TGTGCCAGCAGCCCAAAGGGACAGGGAAACATTCAGTACTTC. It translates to CASSPKGQGNIQYF.

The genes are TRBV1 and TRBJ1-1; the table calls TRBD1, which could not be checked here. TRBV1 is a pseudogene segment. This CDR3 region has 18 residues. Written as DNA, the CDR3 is TGCACCAGCAGCCAAGTCCAGGGGGAACCCTTCCAAAACACTGAAGCTTTCTTT. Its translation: CTSSQVQGEPFQNTEAFF.

The CDR3, as DNA: TGTGCCAGCAGTCCTGTACTCGGACAGGGGGCTACTGGCTACACCTTC. This codes for CASSPVLGQGATGYTF. V usage is TRBV28 and J usage is TRBJ1-2, with 11 bases that match TRBD1. The length of the CDR3 is 16 residues. The V segment lost 5 bases and the J segment 7 bases; nucleotides outside the gene matches: 12. CDR1 MDHEN and CDR2 SYDVKM come from the germline V gene.

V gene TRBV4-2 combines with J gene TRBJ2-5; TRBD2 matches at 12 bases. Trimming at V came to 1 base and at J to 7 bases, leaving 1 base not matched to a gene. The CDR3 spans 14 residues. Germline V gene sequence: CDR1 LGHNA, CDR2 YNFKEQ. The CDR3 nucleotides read TGTGCCAGCAGCCAAGGACTAGCGGGGGTGACCCAGTACTTC. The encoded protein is CASSQGLAGVTQYF.

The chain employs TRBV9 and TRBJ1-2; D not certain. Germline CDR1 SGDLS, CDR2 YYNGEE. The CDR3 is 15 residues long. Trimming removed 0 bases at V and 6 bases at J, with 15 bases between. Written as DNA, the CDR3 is TGTGCCAGCAGCGTAGAGGAGAATCTCTCTAATGGCTACACCTTC. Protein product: CASSVEENLSNGYTF.

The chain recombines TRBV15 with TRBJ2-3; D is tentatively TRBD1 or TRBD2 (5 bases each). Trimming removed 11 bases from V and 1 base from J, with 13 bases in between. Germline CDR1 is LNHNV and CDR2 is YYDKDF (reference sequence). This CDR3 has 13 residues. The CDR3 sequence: CASALGGTDTQYF. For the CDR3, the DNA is TGTGCCTCTGCTTTGGGGGGCACAGATACGCAGTATTTT.

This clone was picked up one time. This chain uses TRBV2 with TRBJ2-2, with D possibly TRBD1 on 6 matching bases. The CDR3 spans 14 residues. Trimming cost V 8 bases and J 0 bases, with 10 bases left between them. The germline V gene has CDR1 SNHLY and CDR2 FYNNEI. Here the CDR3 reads CASVYRANTGELFF. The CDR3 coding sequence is TGTGCCAGCGTCTACAGGGCGAACACCGGGGAGCTGTTTTTT.

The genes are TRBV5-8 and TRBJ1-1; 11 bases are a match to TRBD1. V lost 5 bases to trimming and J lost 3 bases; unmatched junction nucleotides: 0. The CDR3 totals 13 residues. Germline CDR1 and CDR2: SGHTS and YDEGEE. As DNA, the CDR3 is TGTGCCAGCAGGGGACAGGGGGACACTGAAGCTTTCTTT. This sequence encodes CASRGQGDTEAFF.

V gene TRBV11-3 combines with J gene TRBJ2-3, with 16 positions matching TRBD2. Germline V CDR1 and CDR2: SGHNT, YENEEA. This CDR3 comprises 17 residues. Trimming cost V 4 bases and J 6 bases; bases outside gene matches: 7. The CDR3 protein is CASSSGTSGRARDTQYF. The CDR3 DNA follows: TGTGCCAGCAGCTCCGGGACTAGCGGGAGGGCCCGGGATACGCAGTATTTT.

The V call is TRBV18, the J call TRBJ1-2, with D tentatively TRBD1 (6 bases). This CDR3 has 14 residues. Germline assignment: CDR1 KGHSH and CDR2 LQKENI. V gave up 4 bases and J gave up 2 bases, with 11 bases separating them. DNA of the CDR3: TGTGCCAGCTCACGTGACAGGATCAACTATGGCTACACCTTC. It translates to CASSRDRINYGYTF.

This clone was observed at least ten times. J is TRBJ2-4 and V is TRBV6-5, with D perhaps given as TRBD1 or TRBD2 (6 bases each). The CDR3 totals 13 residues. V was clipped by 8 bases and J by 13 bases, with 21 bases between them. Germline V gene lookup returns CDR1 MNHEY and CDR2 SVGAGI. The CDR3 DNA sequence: TGTGCCAGCGGAGGGTTCAGGGGAATCATCCAGTACTTC. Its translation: CASGGFRGIIQYF.

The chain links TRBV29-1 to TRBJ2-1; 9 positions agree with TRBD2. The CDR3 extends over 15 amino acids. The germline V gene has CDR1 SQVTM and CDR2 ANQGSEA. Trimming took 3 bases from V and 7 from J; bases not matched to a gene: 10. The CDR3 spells CSVDKGAGGSNEQFF. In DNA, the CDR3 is TGCAGCGTTGATAAAGGAGCGGGAGGATCGAATGAGCAGTTCTTC.

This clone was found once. The CDR3 nucleotides read TGTGCCAGCGACATTGGGGGGGCACTGGACACTGAAGCTTTCTTT. This gives the protein CASDIGGALDTEAFF. The chain has TRBV5-6 and TRBJ1-1; weak D call: TRBD1 (6 bases). The CDR3 has 15 residues. Trimming took off 7 bases at V and 3 bases at J, with 19 bases between the two ends. Germline CDR1 reads SGHDT; CDR2 reads YYEEEE.

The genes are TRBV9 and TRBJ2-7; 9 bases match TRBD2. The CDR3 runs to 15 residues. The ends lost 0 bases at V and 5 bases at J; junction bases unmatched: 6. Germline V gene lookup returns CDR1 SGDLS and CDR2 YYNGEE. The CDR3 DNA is TGTGCCAGCAGCGTAGCTGGGACTAGCATCCACGAGCAGTACTTC. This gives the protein CASSVAGTSIHEQYF.

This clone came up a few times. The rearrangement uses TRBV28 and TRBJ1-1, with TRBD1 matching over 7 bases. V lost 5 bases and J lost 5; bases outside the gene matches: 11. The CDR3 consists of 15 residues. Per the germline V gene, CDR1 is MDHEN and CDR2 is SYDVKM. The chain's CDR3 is CASSPETGLGTEAFF. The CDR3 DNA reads TGTGCCAGCAGTCCAGAGACAGGGCTCGGGACTGAAGCTTTCTTT.

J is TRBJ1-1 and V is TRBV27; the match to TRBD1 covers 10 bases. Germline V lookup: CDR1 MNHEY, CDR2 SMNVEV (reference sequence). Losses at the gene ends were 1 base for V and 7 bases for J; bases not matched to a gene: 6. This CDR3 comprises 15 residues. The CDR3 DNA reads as TGTGCCAGCAGTTTATGGGGACAGGGGCGTGATGAAGCTTTCTTT. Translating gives CASSLWGQGRDEAFF.

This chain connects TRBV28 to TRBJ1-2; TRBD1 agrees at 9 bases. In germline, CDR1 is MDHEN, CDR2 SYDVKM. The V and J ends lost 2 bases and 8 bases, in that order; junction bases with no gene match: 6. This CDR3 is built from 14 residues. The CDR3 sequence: CASSLRQGGRGYTF. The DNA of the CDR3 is TGTGCCAGCAGTTTACGACAGGGGGGGAGAGGCTACACCTTC.

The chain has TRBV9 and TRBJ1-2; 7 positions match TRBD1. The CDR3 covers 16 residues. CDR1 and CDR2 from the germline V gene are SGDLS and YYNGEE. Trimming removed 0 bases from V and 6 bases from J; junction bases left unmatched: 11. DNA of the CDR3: TGTGCCAGCAGCGTAGAGAGGGCAGGGGGTATGGATGGCTACACCTTC. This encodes CASSVERAGGMDGYTF.

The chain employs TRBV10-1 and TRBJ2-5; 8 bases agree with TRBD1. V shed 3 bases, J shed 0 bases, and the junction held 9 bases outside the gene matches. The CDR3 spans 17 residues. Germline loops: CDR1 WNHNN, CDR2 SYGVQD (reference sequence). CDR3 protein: CASSEGTGEMNQETQYF. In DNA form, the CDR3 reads TGCGCCAGCAGTGAAGGGACAGGAGAGATGAACCAAGAGACCCAGTACTTC.

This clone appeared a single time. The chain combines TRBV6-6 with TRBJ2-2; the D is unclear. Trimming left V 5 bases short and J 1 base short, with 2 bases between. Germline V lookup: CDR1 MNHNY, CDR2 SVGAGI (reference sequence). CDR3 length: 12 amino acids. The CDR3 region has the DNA TGTGCCAGCAGTATGAACACCGGGGAGCTGTTTTTT. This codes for CASSMNTGELFF.

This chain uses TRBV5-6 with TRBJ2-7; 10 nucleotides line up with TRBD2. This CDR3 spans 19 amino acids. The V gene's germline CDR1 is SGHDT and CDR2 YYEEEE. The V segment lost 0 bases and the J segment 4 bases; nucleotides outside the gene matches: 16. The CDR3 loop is CASSLGRGPTSGILYEQYF. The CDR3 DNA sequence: TGTGCCAGCAGCTTGGGCCGAGGGCCTACTAGCGGGATTTTGTACGAGCAGTACTTC.

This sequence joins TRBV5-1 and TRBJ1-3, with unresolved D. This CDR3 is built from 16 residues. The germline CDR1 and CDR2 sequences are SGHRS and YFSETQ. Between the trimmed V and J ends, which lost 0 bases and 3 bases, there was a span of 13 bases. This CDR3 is CASSLDNTVGGNTIYF. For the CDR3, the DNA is TGCGCCAGCAGCTTGGACAACACTGTGGGTGGAAACACCATATATTTT.

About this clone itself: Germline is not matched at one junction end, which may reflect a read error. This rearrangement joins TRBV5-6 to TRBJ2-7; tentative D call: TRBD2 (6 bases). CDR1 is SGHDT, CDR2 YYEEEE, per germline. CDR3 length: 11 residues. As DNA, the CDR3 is TGTGCCAGCAGCTCTTTAACGGGGGAGAACTTC. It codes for CASSSLTGENF.

The CDR3 spells CASSQGGGHPTDTQYF. DNA of the CDR3: TGCGCCAGCAGCCAAGGTGGAGGGCACCCCACAGATACGCAGTATTTT. The rearrangement uses TRBV4-1 and TRBJ2-3; tentatively, D is TRBD2 (6 bases). V was pared by 1 base and J by 2 bases, with 13 bases between. Germline V gene data show CDR1 as MGHRA and CDR2 as YSYEKL. The CDR3 runs 16 residues.

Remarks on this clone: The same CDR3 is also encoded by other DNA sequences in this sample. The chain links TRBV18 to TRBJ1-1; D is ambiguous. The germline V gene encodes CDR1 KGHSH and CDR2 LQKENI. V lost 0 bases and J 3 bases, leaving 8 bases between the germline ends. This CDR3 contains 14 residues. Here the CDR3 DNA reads TGTGCCAGCTCACCACCGGGAGGGTACACTGAAGCTTTCTTT. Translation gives CASSPPGGYTEAFF.

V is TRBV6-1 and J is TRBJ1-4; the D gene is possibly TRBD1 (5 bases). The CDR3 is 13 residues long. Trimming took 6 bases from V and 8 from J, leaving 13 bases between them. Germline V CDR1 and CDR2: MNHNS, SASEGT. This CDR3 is CASRSRTWEKLFF. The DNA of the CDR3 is TGTGCCAGCAGGAGTAGGACATGGGAAAAACTGTTTTTT.

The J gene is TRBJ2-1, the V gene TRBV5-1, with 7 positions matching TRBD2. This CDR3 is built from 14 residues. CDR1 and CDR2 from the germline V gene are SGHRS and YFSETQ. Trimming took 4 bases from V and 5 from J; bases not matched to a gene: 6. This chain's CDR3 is CASSEAGADNEQFF. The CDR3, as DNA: TGCGCCAGCAGCGAGGCGGGAGCGGACAATGAGCAGTTCTTC.

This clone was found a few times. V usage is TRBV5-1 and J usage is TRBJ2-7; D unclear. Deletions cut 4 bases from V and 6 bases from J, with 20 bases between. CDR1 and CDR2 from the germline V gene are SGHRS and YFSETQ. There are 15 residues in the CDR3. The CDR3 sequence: CASSTSGSRLSEQYF. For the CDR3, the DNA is TGCGCCAGCAGCACCTCTGGGTCCAGGTTGTCCGAGCAGTACTTC. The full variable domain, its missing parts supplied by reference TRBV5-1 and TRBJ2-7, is KAGVTQTPRYLIKTRGQQVTLSCSPISGHRSVSWYQQTPGQGLQFLFEYFSETQRNKGNFPGRFSGRQFSNSRSEMNVSTLELGDSALYLCASSTSGSRLSEQYFGPGTRLTVT.

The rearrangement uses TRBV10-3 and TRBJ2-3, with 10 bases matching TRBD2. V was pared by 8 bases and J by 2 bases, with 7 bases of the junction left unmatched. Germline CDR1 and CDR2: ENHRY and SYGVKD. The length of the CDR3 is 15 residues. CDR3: CAIGLADEPTDTQYF. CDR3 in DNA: TGTGCCATCGGACTAGCGGACGAGCCCACAGATACGCAGTATTTT.

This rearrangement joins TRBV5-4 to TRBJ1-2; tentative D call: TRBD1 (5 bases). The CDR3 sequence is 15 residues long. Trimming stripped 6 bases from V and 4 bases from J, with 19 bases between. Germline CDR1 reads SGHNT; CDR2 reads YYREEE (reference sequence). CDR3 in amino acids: CASTPGGGDAYGYTF. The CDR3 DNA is TGTGCCAGCACCCCCGGCGGGGGGGACGCCTATGGCTACACCTTC.